This paragraph reports one T cell receptor beta chain. Reverse transcription of all isolated RNA meant that expressed TCRB transcripts were sequenced. The table came from immunoSEQ multiplex PCR; TCRdb's copy has only in-frame clones and leaves some out. The profile covers under 300,000 clones, with 27% appearing a single time and roughly 4% taken by the ten largest. The record originates from a study of beta chain features in type 1 diabetes. The ends were cut back, 0 bases at V and 0 bases at J, with 10 bases in the middle. The CDR3 has 15 residues. Per germline, CDR1 SGHRS and CDR2 YFSETQ. Sequenced: central memory CD4+ T cells from blood. The clonotype comes from a man younger than 45 in good health. V is TRBV5-1 and J is TRBJ2-7, with D perhaps matching TRBD2 (5 bases). The CDR3, as DNA: TGCGCCAGCAGCTTGGATAGGGAGAGCTCCTACGAGCAGTACTTC. This gives the protein CASSLDRESSYEQYF.